This TCR beta chain emerged from a study of cytomegalovirus exposure and HLA in healthy donors. Study-level points and caveats: According to the study, around 160 TCR beta chains were cytomegalovirus-associated. Relative to the roughly 700-donor mean, N-insertions were reportedly fewer in an Asian-associated ancestry cluster in a later analysis.

PCR amplification relied on 60 Vbeta primers (plus 13 Jbeta primers). The assay was immunoSEQ multiplex PCR, and TCRdb's table has in-frame clones only and misses some. The table includes 150,000 to 200,000 clones, approximately 80% detected once. The CDR3 runs to 16 residues. The junction had 10 bases not matched to a gene; V was cut back by 3 bases and J by 5 bases. Germline V gives CDR1 SGHTA, CDR2 FQGNSA. Details on this clone: What it binds is not known.

The receptor comes from a man aged 18-30 years in good health and CMV-seronegative. The chain carries TRBV7-2 and TRBJ2-1, with TRBD1 matching 7 bases. Material for sequencing was PBMCs. The CDR3 coding sequence is TGTGCCAGCAGCTTCCACCCGGGACAGCAAGACAATGAGCAGTTCTTC. Translating it yields CASSFHPGQQDNEQFF.